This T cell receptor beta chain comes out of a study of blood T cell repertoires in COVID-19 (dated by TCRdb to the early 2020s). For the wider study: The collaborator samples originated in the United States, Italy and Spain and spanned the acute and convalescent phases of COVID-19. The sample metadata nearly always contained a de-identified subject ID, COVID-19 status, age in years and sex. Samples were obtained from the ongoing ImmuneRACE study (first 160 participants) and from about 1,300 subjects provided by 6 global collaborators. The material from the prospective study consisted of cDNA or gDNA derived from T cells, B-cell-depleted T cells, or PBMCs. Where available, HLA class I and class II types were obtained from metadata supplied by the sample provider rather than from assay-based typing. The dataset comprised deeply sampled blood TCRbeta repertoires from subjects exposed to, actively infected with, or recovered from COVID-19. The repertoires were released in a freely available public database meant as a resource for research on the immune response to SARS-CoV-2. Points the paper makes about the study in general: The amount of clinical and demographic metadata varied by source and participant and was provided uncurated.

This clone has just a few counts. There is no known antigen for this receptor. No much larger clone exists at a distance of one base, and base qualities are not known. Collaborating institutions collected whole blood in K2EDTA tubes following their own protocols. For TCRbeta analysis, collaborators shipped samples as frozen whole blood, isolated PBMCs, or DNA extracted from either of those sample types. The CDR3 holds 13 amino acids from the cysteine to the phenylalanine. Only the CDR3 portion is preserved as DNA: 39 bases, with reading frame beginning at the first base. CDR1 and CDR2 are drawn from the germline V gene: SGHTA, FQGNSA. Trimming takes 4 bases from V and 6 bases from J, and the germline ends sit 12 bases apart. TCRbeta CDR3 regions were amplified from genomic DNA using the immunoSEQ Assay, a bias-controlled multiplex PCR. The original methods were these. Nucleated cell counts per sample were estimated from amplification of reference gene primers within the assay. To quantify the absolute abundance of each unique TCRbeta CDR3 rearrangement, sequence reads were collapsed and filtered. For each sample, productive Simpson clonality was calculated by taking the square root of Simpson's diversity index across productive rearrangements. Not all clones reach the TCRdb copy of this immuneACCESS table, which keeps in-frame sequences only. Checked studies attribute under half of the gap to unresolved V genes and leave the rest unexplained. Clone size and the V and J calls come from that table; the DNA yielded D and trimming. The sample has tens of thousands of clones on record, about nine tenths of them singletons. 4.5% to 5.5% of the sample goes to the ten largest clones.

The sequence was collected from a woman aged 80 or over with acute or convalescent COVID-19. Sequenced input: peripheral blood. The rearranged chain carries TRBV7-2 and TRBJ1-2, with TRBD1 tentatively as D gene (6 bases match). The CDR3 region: CASSYGQTDGYTF. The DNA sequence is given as TGTGCCAGCAGCTATGGACAGACGGATGGCTACACCTTC.